Given below is one TCR beta chain in context. In the original processing: How many nucleated cells were present was estimated from reference gene primer amplification. Clones were read by immunoSEQ multiplex PCR, and TCRdb kept only the in-frame ones, dropping some. That table is the source of V, J and clone size, and D and trimming were worked out from the DNA. The top ten clones hold about 0.93% of a sample with a few hundred thousand clones, over 75% of them seen once. This CDR3 region has 14 residues. The germline V and J ends were trimmed by 4 bases and 9 bases, with 16 bases remaining between them. Germline loops: CDR1 GTSNPN, CDR2 SVGIG (reference sequence). This record comes from a study of blood T cell repertoires in COVID-19. Across the whole study: Some COVID-19 samples were acute and others convalescent; all came from the United States, Italy and Spain.

Adults between roughly 18 and 95 years of age took part from under 30 US areas. Cohorts were determined from participant-reported clinical history. The rearrangement joins TRBV30 to TRBJ1-6, with D possibly matching TRBD1 (6 bases). The source of this sequence is a woman under 40 who had recovered from COVID-19. The sequenced sample consisted of PBMCs or T cells enriched from blood (not recorded which). The CDR3 protein is CAWTFQGIGSPLHF. Written as DNA, the CDR3 is TGTGCCTGGACTTTTCAGGGGATAGGTTCACCCCTCCACTTT.